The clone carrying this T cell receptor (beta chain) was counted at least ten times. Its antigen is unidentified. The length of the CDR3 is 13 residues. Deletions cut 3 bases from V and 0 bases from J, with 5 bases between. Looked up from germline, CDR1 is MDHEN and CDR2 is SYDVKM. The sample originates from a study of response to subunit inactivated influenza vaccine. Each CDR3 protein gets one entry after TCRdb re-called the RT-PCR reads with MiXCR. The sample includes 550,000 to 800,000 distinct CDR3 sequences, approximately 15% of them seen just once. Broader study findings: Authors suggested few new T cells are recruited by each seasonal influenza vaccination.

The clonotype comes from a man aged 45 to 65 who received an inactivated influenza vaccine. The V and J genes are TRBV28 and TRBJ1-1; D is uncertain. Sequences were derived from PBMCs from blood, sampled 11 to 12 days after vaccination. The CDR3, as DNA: TGTGCCAGCAGTTTTATGGTGAACACTGAAGCTTTCTTT. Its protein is CASSFMVNTEAFF. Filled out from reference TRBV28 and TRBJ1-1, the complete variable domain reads DVKVTQSSRYLVKRTGEKVFLECVQDMDHENMFWYRQDPGLGLRLIYFSYDVKMKEKGDIPEGYSVSREKKERFSLILESASTNQTSMYLCASSFMVNTEAFFGQGTRLTVV.